Shown below are 8 T cell receptor beta chains from a single sample sequenced in a study of blood T cell repertoires in COVID-19. Sequenced by immunoSEQ multiplex PCR; TCRdb stores in-frame clones only, minus some. This sample has about 150,000 clones, with 75% to 90% found just once. Sequencing used peripheral blood. Source of these receptors: a woman between 65 and 79 years old with acute or convalescent COVID-19.

The chain links TRBV27 to TRBJ2-7; 8 bases map to TRBD1. The CDR3 covers 15 residues. With 8 bases clipped from V and 4 bases from J, the junction kept 13 bases outside the gene matches. Germline V gene data show CDR1 as MNHEY and CDR2 as SMNVEV (reference sequence). CDR3 DNA: TGTGCCAGCCGGATACGTGGGACAGGCACTTACGAGCAGTACGTC. Residues: CASRIRGTGTYEQYV.

The V and J genes are TRBV21-1 and TRBJ1-1; the D segment call TRBD1 is taken from the table without a DNA check. TRBV21-1 is recorded as a pseudogene. The CDR3 has 16 residues. This CDR3 is CASSTPTQALNTEAFF. The CDR3, as DNA: TGTGCCAGCAGCACCCCTACACAGGCGTTGAACACTGAAGCTTTCTTT.

The V gene is TRBV2, the J gene TRBJ2-7, with TRBD1 matching 11 bases. Germline CDR1 and CDR2: SNHLY and FYNNEI. With V trimmed by 7 bases and J by 5 bases, 7 bases remained unmatched. The CDR3 contains 14 residues. CDR3: CASTLGQGANEQYV. CDR3 bases: TGTGCCAGCACTCTTGGACAGGGGGCCAACGAGCAGTACGTC.

This chain connects TRBV7-6 to TRBJ2-5; D possibly corresponds to TRBD2 (5 bases). V lost 1 base and J 5 bases, leaving 17 bases between the germline ends. The CDR3 covers 16 residues. Germline loops: CDR1 SGHVS, CDR2 FNYEAQ. CDR3 bases: TGTGCCAGCAGCTTAGTACCCTCTAGCATACAGGAGACCCAGTACTTC. This codes for CASSLVPSSIQETQYF.

The rearrangement joins TRBV19 to TRBJ1-1, with D unclear. This CDR3 has 12 amino acids. Per germline, CDR1 LNHDA and CDR2 SQIVND (reference sequence). Trimming stripped 5 bases from V and 4 bases from J, with 8 bases between. The CDR3 DNA reads TGTGCCAGTAGTGAGAGATCCACTGAAGCTTTCTTT. Translating it yields CASSERSTEAFF.

V gene TRBV6-5 combines with J gene TRBJ1-4; possibly TRBD1 for D (5 bases). The CDR3 spans 11 residues. Trimming removed 10 bases from V and 6 bases from J, with 9 bases in between. Germline loops: CDR1 MNHEY, CDR2 SVGAGI. CDR3 sequence: CATRRDEKLFF. The CDR3 DNA reads TGTGCCACTCGCAGGGATGAAAAACTGTTTTTT.

This chain joins TRBV3-1 (or the pseudogene TRBV3-2) and TRBJ1-3; 7 nucleotides align to TRBD1. The CDR3 is made up of 16 amino acids. Trimming removed 4 bases from V and 0 bases from J; junction bases left unmatched: 6. Germline V gives CDR1 LGHDT, CDR2 YNNKEL (reference sequence). CDR3 loop: CASSRGQVISGNTIYF. The CDR3 region has the DNA TGTGCCAGCAGCCGAGGACAGGTGATCTCTGGAAACACCATATATTTT.

The chain combines TRBV6-1 with TRBJ2-3; 9 bases agree with TRBD1. The CDR3 extends over 16 amino acids. V lost 3 bases, J lost 0 bases, and 4 bases stayed unmatched. CDR1 and CDR2 (germline): MNHNS, SASEGT. The CDR3 DNA reads TGTGCCAGCAGTGAGGGGACAGGGCTAAGCACAGATACGCAGTATTTT. Translated, it gives CASSEGTGLSTDTQYF.